This is a list of T cell receptor beta chains from one sample in a study of human T cells and chemical hapten exposure. TCRdb reprocessed the RACE reads via MiXCR and lists one record per CDR3 protein. There are around 130,000 distinct CDR3 sequences in the sample; about 9% occur only once, and approximately 1.6% lies in the top ten. Sequenced material: whole blood. The source is a male donor in good health. Some clones in this sample may be carry-over from other donors' samples. CDR3s include the opening cysteine and the closing phenylalanine or tryptophan. Fields, in order: CDR3 protein, CDR3 DNA, D gene, V gene, J gene, clone size. The D gene is left open where the match is weak. Size is stated for part of the rows, as once, few or many counts, or as a class when the clone is expanded.

CDR3aa: CASSELEGSEAFF
CDR3nt: TGTGCCAGCAGTGAACTCGAGGGGAGTGAAGCTTTCTTT
d_gene: -
v_gene: TRBV6-1
j_gene: TRBJ1-1
abundance: few

CDR3aa: CASSQDRLGTAYEQYF
CDR3nt: TGCGCCAGCAGCCAAGATCGCCTCGGGACAGCCTACGAGCAGTACTTC
d_gene: TRBD1
v_gene: TRBV4-1
j_gene: TRBJ2-7
abundance: -

CDR3aa: CASSIGGMGAGGPHEQFF
CDR3nt: TGTGCCAGTAGTATTGGGGGGATGGGGGCGGGAGGGCCACATGAGCAGTTCTTC
d_gene: TRBD2
v_gene: TRBV19
j_gene: TRBJ2-1
abundance: -

CDR3aa: CSVDVAGGLQETQYF
CDR3nt: TGCAGCGTTGATGTGGCGGGGGGCCTCCAAGAGACCCAGTACTTC
d_gene: TRBD2
v_gene: TRBV29-1
j_gene: TRBJ2-5
abundance: -

CDR3aa: CASSQGAGVYEQYF
CDR3nt: TGTGCCAGCAGCCAAGGAGCGGGGGTCTACGAGCAGTACTTC
d_gene: TRBD2
v_gene: TRBV14
j_gene: TRBJ2-7
abundance: -

CDR3aa: CASSSRTAGESYNEQFF
CDR3nt: TGTGCCAGCAGCTCTCGGACGGCTGGCGAAAGCTACAATGAGCAGTTCTTC
d_gene: -
v_gene: TRBV7-9
j_gene: TRBJ2-1
abundance: -

CDR3aa: CASSTSENTEAFF
CDR3nt: TGTGCCAGCAGCACTTCAGAGAACACTGAAGCTTTCTTT
d_gene: -
v_gene: TRBV7-9
j_gene: TRBJ1-1
abundance: -

CDR3aa: CASVHGGQEIDTGELFF
CDR3nt: TGCGCCAGCGTCCACGGAGGACAGGAGATCGACACCGGGGAGCTGTTTTTT
d_gene: TRBD1
v_gene: TRBV5-1
j_gene: TRBJ2-2
abundance: -

CDR3aa: CASSMGWNTGELFF
CDR3nt: TGTGCCAGTAGTATGGGATGGAACACCGGGGAGCTGTTTTTT
d_gene: -
v_gene: TRBV19
j_gene: TRBJ2-2
abundance: -

CDR3aa: CASSKILYEQFF
CDR3nt: TGCGCCAGCAGTAAGATCCTCTACGAGCAGTTCTTC
d_gene: -
v_gene: TRBV10-1
j_gene: TRBJ2-1
abundance: few

CDR3aa: CASTLTSGRASEQFF
CDR3nt: TGTGCCAGCACCCTCACTAGCGGGAGGGCCAGTGAGCAGTTCTTC
d_gene: TRBD2
v_gene: TRBV6-5
j_gene: TRBJ2-1
abundance: few

CDR3aa: CASSSGLCGAHNEQFF
CDR3nt: TGTGCCAGCAGCTCCGGACTATGCGGGGCCCACAATGAGCAGTTCTTC
d_gene: -
v_gene: TRBV21-1
j_gene: TRBJ2-1
abundance: few

CDR3aa: CASGLYSGANVLTF
CDR3nt: TGTGCCAGCGGACTGTACTCTGGGGCCAACGTCCTGACTTTC
d_gene: -
v_gene: TRBV9
j_gene: TRBJ2-6
abundance: -

CDR3aa: CATSTGGNTEAFF
CDR3nt: TGTGCCACCAGTACAGGGGGTAACACTGAAGCTTTCTTT
d_gene: TRBD1
v_gene: TRBV3-1
j_gene: TRBJ1-1
abundance: -

CDR3aa: CSVTGGDTQYF
CDR3nt: TGCAGCGTTACAGGGGGAGATACGCAGTATTTT
d_gene: TRBD1
v_gene: TRBV29-1
j_gene: TRBJ2-3
abundance: -

CDR3aa: CASSATGSTEAFF
CDR3nt: TGTGCCAGCAGTGCGACAGGGTCCACTGAAGCTTTCTTT
d_gene: TRBD1
v_gene: TRBV2
j_gene: TRBJ1-1
abundance: few

CDR3aa: CSARDIASGRLSDTQYF
CDR3nt: TGCAGTGCTAGAGATATCGCTAGCGGGAGGCTGTCGGATACGCAGTATTTT
d_gene: TRBD2
v_gene: TRBV20-1
j_gene: TRBJ2-3
abundance: -

CDR3aa: CASSSGTSGGPNNEQFF
CDR3nt: TGTGCCAGCAGCTCCGGGACTAGCGGGGGCCCTAATAATGAGCAGTTCTTC
d_gene: TRBD2
v_gene: TRBV7-9
j_gene: TRBJ2-1
abundance: many

CDR3aa: CASSERQGASDYGYTF
CDR3nt: TGTGCCAGCAGTGAACGACAGGGGGCATCAGACTATGGCTACACCTTC
d_gene: TRBD1
v_gene: TRBV6-1
j_gene: TRBJ1-2
abundance: few

CDR3aa: CATSGTPTGELFF
CDR3nt: TGTGCCACCAGCGGGACTCCAACCGGGGAGCTGTTTTTT
d_gene: -
v_gene: TRBV24-1
j_gene: TRBJ2-2
abundance: many

CDR3aa: CSVSPARAYEQYF
CDR3nt: TGCAGCGTTTCCCCGGCTAGGGCCTACGAGCAGTACTTC
d_gene: -
v_gene: TRBV29-1
j_gene: TRBJ2-7
abundance: few

CDR3aa: CASKTRGGLAGSNTGELFF
CDR3nt: TGTGCCAGCAAAACCCGGGGGGGACTAGCGGGCTCGAACACCGGGGAGCTGTTTTTT
d_gene: TRBD2
v_gene: TRBV27
j_gene: TRBJ2-2
abundance: -

CDR3aa: CASSPQGAAFF
CDR3nt: TGTGCCAGCAGTCCACAGGGTGCAGCTTTCTTT
d_gene: -
v_gene: TRBV12-3/TRBV12-4
j_gene: TRBJ1-1
abundance: -

CDR3aa: CASSELAGLTKNIQYF
CDR3nt: TGTGCCAGCAGTGAACTAGCGGGGCTAACCAAAAACATTCAGTACTTC
d_gene: TRBD2
v_gene: TRBV6-6
j_gene: TRBJ2-4
abundance: -

CDR3aa: CASSQRQGSEETQYF
CDR3nt: TGTGCCAGCTCACAGCGACAGGGATCGGAGGAGACCCAGTACTTC
d_gene: TRBD1
v_gene: TRBV18
j_gene: TRBJ2-5
abundance: -

CDR3aa: CASSFVGTGGGNQPQHF
CDR3nt: TGTGCCAGCAGTTTTGTCGGAACAGGGGGCGGCAATCAGCCCCAGCATTTT
d_gene: TRBD1
v_gene: TRBV12-3/TRBV12-4
j_gene: TRBJ1-5
abundance: many

CDR3aa: CSARDQLGIFPYEQYF
CDR3nt: TGCAGTGCTAGAGATCAGCTGGGGATCTTTCCCTACGAGCAGTACTTC
d_gene: -
v_gene: TRBV20-1
j_gene: TRBJ2-7
abundance: few

CDR3aa: CASSSAKVTEAFF
CDR3nt: TGTGCCAGCAGCTCTGCTAAGGTCACTGAAGCTTTCTTT
d_gene: -
v_gene: TRBV7-9
j_gene: TRBJ1-1
abundance: few

CDR3aa: CASSHLVWDNEQFF
CDR3nt: TGCGCCAGCAGTCATCTAGTCTGGGACAATGAGCAGTTCTTC
d_gene: -
v_gene: TRBV23-1
j_gene: TRBJ2-1
abundance: many

CDR3aa: CASSPDRRAREQYF
CDR3nt: TGTGCCAGCAGCCCGGACCGAAGGGCGAGGGAGCAGTACTTC
d_gene: -
v_gene: TRBV7-8
j_gene: TRBJ2-7
abundance: many

CDR3aa: CASSLVTTQYF
CDR3nt: TGTGCCAGCAGTTTAGTAACGACGCAGTATTTT
d_gene: -
v_gene: TRBV12-3/TRBV12-4
j_gene: TRBJ2-3
abundance: -

CDR3aa: CASSFNKETQYF
CDR3nt: TGTGCCAGCAGCTTCAACAAAGAGACCCAGTACTTC
d_gene: -
v_gene: TRBV5-6
j_gene: TRBJ2-5
abundance: -

CDR3aa: CSVDAREGLGEETQYF
CDR3nt: TGCAGCGTTGATGCAAGAGAGGGACTAGGGGAAGAGACCCAGTACTTC
d_gene: TRBD2
v_gene: TRBV29-1
j_gene: TRBJ2-5
abundance: -

CDR3aa: CASSVDLGSYEQYF
CDR3nt: TGTGCCAGCAGCGTAGATCTGGGTTCCTACGAGCAGTACTTC
d_gene: -
v_gene: TRBV9
j_gene: TRBJ2-7
abundance: many

CDR3aa: CASSGLARSTTGELFF
CDR3nt: TGTGCCAGCAGTGGCTTAGCGAGGTCGACTACCGGGGAGCTGTTTTTT
d_gene: -
v_gene: TRBV12-3/TRBV12-4
j_gene: TRBJ2-2
abundance: -

CDR3aa: CAISEATGGFDIQYF
CDR3nt: TGTGCCATCAGTGAGGCGACAGGGGGATTTGACATTCAGTACTTC
d_gene: TRBD1
v_gene: TRBV10-3
j_gene: TRBJ2-4
abundance: -

CDR3aa: CASGAWNTEAFF
CDR3nt: TGTGCCAGCGGTGCGTGGAACACTGAAGCTTTCTTT
d_gene: -
v_gene: TRBV11-2
j_gene: TRBJ1-1
abundance: few

CDR3aa: CASSLARTGEIKTQYF
CDR3nt: TGTGCCAGCAGCTTAGCCCGAACTGGGGAAATTAAGACCCAGTACTTC
d_gene: -
v_gene: TRBV7-9
j_gene: TRBJ2-5
abundance: -

CDR3aa: CASSLYGGFRNEQFF
CDR3nt: TGTGCCAGCAGCCTGTACGGGGGGTTTCGGAATGAGCAGTTCTTC
d_gene: TRBD2
v_gene: TRBV7-2
j_gene: TRBJ2-1
abundance: -

CDR3aa: CASSLKTARGVNEQFF
CDR3nt: TGTGCCAGCAGTTTAAAGACTGCCAGGGGGGTGAATGAGCAGTTCTTC
d_gene: -
v_gene: TRBV12-3/TRBV12-4
j_gene: TRBJ2-1
abundance: -

CDR3aa: CASSLRTSGSTDTQYF
CDR3nt: TGCGCCAGCAGCTTACGGACTAGCGGGAGCACAGATACGCAGTATTTT
d_gene: TRBD2
v_gene: TRBV5-1
j_gene: TRBJ2-3
abundance: many